This T cell receptor beta chain was obtained from a study of control samples from healthy donors and cancer patients (dated by TCRdb to about 2020). The method was the immunoSEQ multiplex PCR assay. In TCRdb, the immuneACCESS table is reduced to in-frame sequences with V and J assigned. These tables do not hold every clone; where another copy was compared, an unresolved V gene accounts for under half, and the others remain unexplained. This sample has around 170,000 clones in its table, and about 90% of those were observed once. 4.9% of the sample lies in the top ten. Note on this clone: The target of this receptor is not known. Base-call qualities are not available, and no considerably larger clone is one nucleotide away.

At the junction V is shortened by 2 bases and J by 1 base; bases outside the gene matches: 1. Taken from the germline V gene (reference sequence), the CDR1 and CDR2 loops are MNHNY and SVGAGI. From cysteine to phenylalanine, the CDR3 is 14 amino acids long. Only the CDR3 region is kept as DNA, spanning 42 bases read in frame from base 1. The chain uses TRBV6-6 and TRBJ2-7, with 8 bases matching TRBD2. This TCR was recovered from a woman aged 30 to 39 in good health. Sequenced sample: blood. The DNA sequence follows: TGTGCCAGCAGTTACCGGGGGGGTTCCTACGAGCAGTACTTC. Translation gives CASSYRGGSYEQYF.